Listed here is a single TCR beta chain. V lost 3 bases and J lost 9; bases outside the gene matches: 2. Germline V lookup: CDR1 MNHEY, CDR2 SMNVEV (reference sequence). CDR3 length: 12 residues. These data are taken from a study of shared clonotypes between healthy human individuals. Profiling relied on immunoSEQ multiplex PCR, and the TCRdb table lists in-frame clones only, not all of them. Here the sample spans 2 million to 2.5 million clones, approximately 95% being singletons. The sequenced sample consisted of naive CD4+ T cells from PBMCs. The subset was: CD45RA+ positively selected. This TCR was recovered from a man between 18 and 29 years old in good health. Some clones in this sample may be carry-over from other donors' samples. V and J are TRBV27 and TRBJ2-4; TRBD2 agrees at 7 bases. The CDR3 bases are TGTGCCAGCAGTTTTCGCGGGAGCATTCAGTACTTC. Its translation: CASSFRGSIQYF.